The 10 T cell receptor beta chains reported below all come from one sample, sequenced in a study of blood T cells in healthy people across ages. Together with a sample-barcoded 5' primer, a J-beta primer mix was included in a second PCR lasting about 7 to 11 cycles. TCRdb re-analysed the 5' RACE reads in MiXCR, keeping a single row per CDR3 protein. The top ten clones hold roughly 3.7% of a sample with approximately 1.5 million distinct CDR3 sequences, approximately 43% of them seen once. Sequenced sample: blood. The receptors derive from a woman between 18 and 29 years old in good health.

This clonotype was seen once. This chain uses TRBV27 with TRBJ1-5; 9 bases agree with TRBD1. After removal of 8 bases from V and 4 bases from J, the junction contained 9 bases not matched to a gene. This CDR3 comprises 15 residues. The germline CDR1 and CDR2 sequences are MNHEY and SMNVEV (reference sequence). The CDR3 DNA reads TGTGCCAGCGGGGACAGGGCTTCTTTGAATCAGCCCCAGCATTTT. It specifies CASGDRASLNQPQHF.

This sequence joins TRBV15 and TRBJ1-1; the D is unclear. V was shortened by 2 bases and J by 6 bases, with 13 bases between the two germline ends. Germline values: CDR1 LNHNV, CDR2 YYDKDF (reference sequence). This CDR3 region has 14 residues. The CDR3 loop reads CATSRRRVGAEAFF. The CDR3 DNA reads as TGTGCCACCAGCAGAAGGAGGGTAGGTGCTGAAGCTTTCTTT. Based on the CDR3 plus reference TRBV15 and TRBJ1-1, the full variable domain is DAMVIQNPRYQVTQFGKPVTLSCSQTLNHNVMYWYQQKSSQAPKLLFHYYDKDFNNEADTPDNFQSRRPNTSFCFLDIRSPGLGDTAMYLCATSRRRVGAEAFFGQGTRLTVV.

This chain uses TRBV4-1 with TRBJ1-1, with 7 bases that match TRBD1. Germline trimming cut 3 bases from V and 0 bases from J; bases unmatched to any gene: 4. This CDR3 contains 15 residues. Germline CDR1 MGHRA, CDR2 YSYEKL. CDR3 loop: CASSQRDSLNTEAFF. The CDR3 DNA is TGCGCCAGCAGCCAGAGGGACAGCTTGAACACTGAAGCTTTCTTT.

At least ten counts were recorded for this clonotype. Its ends do not fully match the called genes, so a read error is possible. The chain couples TRBV9 to TRBJ2-7; perhaps D is TRBD1 or TRBD2 (5 bases each). Germline lookup yields CDR1 SGDLS and CDR2 YYNGEE. The CDR3 consists of 14 residues. CDR3 protein: CASSEWGSSYEQYF. The CDR3 DNA sequence: TGCGCCAGCAGCGAATGGGGGAGCTCCTACGAGCAGTACTTC.

As concerns this clonotype: A much bigger clone sits one base away, suggesting this may be a read error. The chain couples TRBV12-3 or TRBV12-4 to TRBJ1-2; D gene unclear. CDR3 length: 14 residues. Trimming took 7 bases from V and 5 from J, leaving 17 bases between them. This CDR3 is CASTLGEGAYGYTF. In DNA form, the CDR3 reads TGTGCCAGCACCCTTGGAGAGGGAGCTTATGGCTACACCTTC.

In its sample, this clonotype was seen a few times. V usage is TRBV20-1 and J usage is TRBJ2-4, with D unclear. The CDR3 runs to 12 residues. CDR1 DFQATT and CDR2 SNEGSKA come from the germline V gene (reference sequence). V dropped 4 bases and J dropped 0 bases, with 4 bases sitting between them. The CDR3 spells CSAKKAKNIQYF. CDR3 bases: TGCAGTGCTAAGAAAGCCAAAAACATTCAGTACTTC.

In regard to this clonotype: At one boundary the junction diverges from the germline segment, which might be a read error. The rearrangement joins TRBV7-2 to TRBJ1-1; D gene uncertain. Germline CDR1 is SGHTA and CDR2 is FQGNSA. This CDR3 contains 15 residues. This chain's CDR3 is CASSFVSGTDTETFF. Here the CDR3 DNA reads TGTGCCAGCAGCTTTGTGTCGGGCACCGACACTGAAACTTTCTTT.

In this sample, this clonotype turned up a few times. This rearrangement joins TRBV6-7 to TRBJ2-3; TRBD2 matches 8 bases. TRBV6-7 is reported as an ORF; its role is uncertain. Germline trimming cut 8 bases from V and 3 bases from J; bases unmatched to any gene: 25. This CDR3 spans 20 amino acids. Written as DNA, the CDR3 is TGTGCCAGCCCTCCTGCCCAACAGAGAAGCGGGAGTTTCTGTACAGATACGCAGTATTTT. Translation gives CASPPAQQRSGSFCTDTQYF.

This clonotype came up many times. The rearrangement joins TRBV7-9 to TRBJ2-5; D gene uncertain. This CDR3 spans 14 amino acids. The V gene lost 2 bases and the J gene lost 1 base, with 8 bases spanning the gap. The V gene's germline CDR1 is SEHNR and CDR2 FQNEAQ (reference sequence). CDR3 protein: CASSLLLRQETQYF. The CDR3 DNA follows: TGTGCCAGCAGCTTACTGTTACGCCAAGAGACCCAGTACTTC.

Only a few counts were recorded for this clonotype. The chain combines TRBV27 with TRBJ1-1; TRBD1 matches 9 bases. The CDR3 loop spans 14 amino acids. Germline V gene data show CDR1 as MNHEY and CDR2 as SMNVEV (reference sequence). The V gene end was trimmed by 4 bases and the J gene end by 4 bases; junction bases not matched to a gene: 4. CDR3 DNA: TGTGCCAGCAGTTACAGGGGGCGCATCACTGAAGCTTTCTTT. Residues: CASSYRGRITEAFF.